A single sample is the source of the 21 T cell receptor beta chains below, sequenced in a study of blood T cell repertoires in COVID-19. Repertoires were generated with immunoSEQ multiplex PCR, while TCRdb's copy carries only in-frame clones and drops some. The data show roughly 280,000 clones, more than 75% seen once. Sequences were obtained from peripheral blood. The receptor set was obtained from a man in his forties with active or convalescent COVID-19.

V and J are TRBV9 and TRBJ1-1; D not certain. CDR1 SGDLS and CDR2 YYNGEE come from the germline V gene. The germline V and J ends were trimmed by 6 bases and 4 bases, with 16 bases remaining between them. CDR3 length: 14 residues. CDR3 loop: CASTRETSGTEAFF. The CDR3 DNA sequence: TGTGCCAGCACCCGGGAGACGAGTGGCACTGAAGCTTTCTTT.

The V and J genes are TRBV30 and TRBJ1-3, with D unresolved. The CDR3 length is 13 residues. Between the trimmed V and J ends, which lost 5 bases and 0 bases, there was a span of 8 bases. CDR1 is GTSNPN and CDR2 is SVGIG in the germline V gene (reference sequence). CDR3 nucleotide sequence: TGTGCCTGGGGAACATTCTCTGGAAACACCATATATTTT. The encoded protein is CAWGTFSGNTIYF.

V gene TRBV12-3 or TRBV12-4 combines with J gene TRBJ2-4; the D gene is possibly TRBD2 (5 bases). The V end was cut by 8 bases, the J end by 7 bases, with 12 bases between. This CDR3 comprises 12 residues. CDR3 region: CASRREGNIQYF. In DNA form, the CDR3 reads TGTGCCAGCCGCCGGGAAGGGAACATTCAGTACTTC.

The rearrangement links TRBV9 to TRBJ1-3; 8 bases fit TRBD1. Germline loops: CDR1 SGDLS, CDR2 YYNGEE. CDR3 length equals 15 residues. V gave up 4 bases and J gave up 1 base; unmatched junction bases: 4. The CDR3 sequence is CASSIQGESGNTIYF. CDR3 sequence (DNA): TGTGCCAGCAGCATACAGGGGGAGTCTGGAAACACCATATATTTT.

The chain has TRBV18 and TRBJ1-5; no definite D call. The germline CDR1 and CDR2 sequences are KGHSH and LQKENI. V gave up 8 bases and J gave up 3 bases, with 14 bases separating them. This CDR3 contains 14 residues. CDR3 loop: CASSSTENNQPQHF. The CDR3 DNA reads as TGTGCCAGCAGTTCTACAGAGAACAATCAGCCCCAGCATTTT.

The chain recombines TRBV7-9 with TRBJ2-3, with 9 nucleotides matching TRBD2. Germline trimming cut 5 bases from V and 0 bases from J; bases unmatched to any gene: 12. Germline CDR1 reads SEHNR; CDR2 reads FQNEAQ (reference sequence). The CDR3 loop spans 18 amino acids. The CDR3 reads CASSVRVGTSSSTDTQYF. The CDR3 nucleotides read TGTGCCAGCAGCGTGAGAGTTGGGACTAGCAGTAGCACAGATACGCAGTATTTT.

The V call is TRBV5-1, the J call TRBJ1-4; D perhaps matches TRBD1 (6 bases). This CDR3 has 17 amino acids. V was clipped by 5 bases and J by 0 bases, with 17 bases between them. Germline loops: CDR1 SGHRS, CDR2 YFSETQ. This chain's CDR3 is CASRGSTGLATNEKLFF. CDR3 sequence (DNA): TGCGCCAGCAGGGGATCCACAGGGTTAGCAACTAATGAAAAACTGTTTTTT.

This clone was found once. The DNA for the CDR3 is TGTGCCACCAGCGACCGACAGAAGAACACTGAAGCTTTCTTT. Translated: CATSDRQKNTEAFF. This chain joins TRBV15 and TRBJ1-1, with D possibly matching TRBD1 (5 bases). The germline V gene encodes CDR1 LNHNV and CDR2 YYDKDF (reference sequence). V lost 5 bases and J 1 base, leaving 11 bases between the germline ends. The CDR3 sequence is 14 residues long.

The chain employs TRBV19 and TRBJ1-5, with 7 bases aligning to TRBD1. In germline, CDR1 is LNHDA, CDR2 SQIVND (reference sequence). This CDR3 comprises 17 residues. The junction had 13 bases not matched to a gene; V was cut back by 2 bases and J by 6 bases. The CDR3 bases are TGTGCCAGTAGTATAATCCCCCGACAGGGTGGGACTCAGCCCCAGCATTTT. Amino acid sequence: CASSIIPRQGGTQPQHF. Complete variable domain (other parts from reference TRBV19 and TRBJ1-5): DGGITQSPKYLFRKEGQNVTLSCEQNLNHDAMYWYRQDPGQGLRLIYYSQIVNDFQKGDIAEGYSVSREKKESFPLTVTSAQKNPTAFYLCASSIIPRQGGTQPQHFGDGTRLSIL.

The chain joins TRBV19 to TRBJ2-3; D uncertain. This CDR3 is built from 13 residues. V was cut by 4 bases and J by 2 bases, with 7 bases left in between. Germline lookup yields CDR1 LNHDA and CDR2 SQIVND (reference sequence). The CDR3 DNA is TGTGCCAGTAGTAGACTTCCCACAGATACGCAGTATTTT. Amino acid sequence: CASSRLPTDTQYF.

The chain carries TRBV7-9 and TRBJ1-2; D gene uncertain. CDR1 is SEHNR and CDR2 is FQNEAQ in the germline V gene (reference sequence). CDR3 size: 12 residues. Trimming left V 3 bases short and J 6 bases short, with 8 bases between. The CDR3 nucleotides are TGTGCCAGCAGCTTTGGTGACAATGGCTACACCTTC. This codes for CASSFGDNGYTF.

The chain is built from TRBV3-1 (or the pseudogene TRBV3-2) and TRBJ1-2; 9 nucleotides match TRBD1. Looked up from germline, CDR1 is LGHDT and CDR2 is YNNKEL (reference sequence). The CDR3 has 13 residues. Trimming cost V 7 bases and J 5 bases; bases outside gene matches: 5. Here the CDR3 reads CASTRTGVYGYTF. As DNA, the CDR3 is TGTGCCAGCACTAGGACAGGGGTGTATGGCTACACCTTC.

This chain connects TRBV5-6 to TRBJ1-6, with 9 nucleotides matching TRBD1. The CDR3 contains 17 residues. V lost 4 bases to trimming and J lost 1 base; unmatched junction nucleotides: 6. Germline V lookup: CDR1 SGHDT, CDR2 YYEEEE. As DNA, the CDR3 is TGTGCCAGCAGCAAACAGGGGGCGGGATCCTATAATTCACCCCTCCACTTT. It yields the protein CASSKQGAGSYNSPLHF.

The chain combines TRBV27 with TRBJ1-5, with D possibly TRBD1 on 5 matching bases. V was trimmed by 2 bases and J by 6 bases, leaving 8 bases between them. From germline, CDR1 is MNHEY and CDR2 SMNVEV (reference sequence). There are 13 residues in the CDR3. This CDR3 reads CASSLGRAQPQHF. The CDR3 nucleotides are TGTGCCAGCAGTTTAGGCAGGGCTCAGCCCCAGCATTTT.

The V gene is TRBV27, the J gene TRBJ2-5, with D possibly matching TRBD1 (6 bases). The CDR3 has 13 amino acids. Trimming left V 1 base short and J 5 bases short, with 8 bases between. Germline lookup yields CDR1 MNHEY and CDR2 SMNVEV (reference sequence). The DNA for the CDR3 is TGTGCCAGCAGTTTATACCAGGGGGAGACCCAGTACTTC. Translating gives CASSLYQGETQYF.

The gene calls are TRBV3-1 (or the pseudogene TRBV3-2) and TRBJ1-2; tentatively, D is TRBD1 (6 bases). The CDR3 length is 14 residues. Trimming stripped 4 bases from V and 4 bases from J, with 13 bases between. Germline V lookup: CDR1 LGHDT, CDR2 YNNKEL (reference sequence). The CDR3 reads CASSPQGLGYGYTF. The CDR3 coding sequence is TGTGCCAGCAGCCCACAGGGTTTAGGCTATGGCTACACCTTC.

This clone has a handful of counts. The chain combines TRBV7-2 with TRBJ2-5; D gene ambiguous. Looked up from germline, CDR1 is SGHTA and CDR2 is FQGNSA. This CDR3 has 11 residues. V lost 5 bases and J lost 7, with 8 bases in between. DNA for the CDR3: TGTGCCAGCAGCCCTGGCGGGACCCAGTACTTC. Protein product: CASSPGGTQYF.

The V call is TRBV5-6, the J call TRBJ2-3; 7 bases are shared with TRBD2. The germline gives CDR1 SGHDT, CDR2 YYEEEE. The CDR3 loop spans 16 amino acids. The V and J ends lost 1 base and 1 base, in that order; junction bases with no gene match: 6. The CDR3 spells CASSLWAGVGTDTQYF. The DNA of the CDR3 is TGTGCCAGCAGCTTGTGGGCGGGAGTTGGCACAGATACGCAGTATTTT.

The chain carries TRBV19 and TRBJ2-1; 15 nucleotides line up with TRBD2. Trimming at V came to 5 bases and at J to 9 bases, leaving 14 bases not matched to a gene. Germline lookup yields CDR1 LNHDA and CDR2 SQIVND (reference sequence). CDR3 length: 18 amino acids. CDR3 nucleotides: TGTGCCAGTAGTCCAAGACAGGCCGGGACTAGCGGGAGGTTTGAGCAGTTCTTC. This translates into CASSPRQAGTSGRFEQFF. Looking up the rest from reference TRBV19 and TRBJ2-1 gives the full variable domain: DGGITQSPKYLFRKEGQNVTLSCEQNLNHDAMYWYRQDPGQGLRLIYYSQIVNDFQKGDIAEGYSVSREKKESFPLTVTSAQKNPTAFYLCASSPRQAGTSGRFEQFFGPGTRLTVL.

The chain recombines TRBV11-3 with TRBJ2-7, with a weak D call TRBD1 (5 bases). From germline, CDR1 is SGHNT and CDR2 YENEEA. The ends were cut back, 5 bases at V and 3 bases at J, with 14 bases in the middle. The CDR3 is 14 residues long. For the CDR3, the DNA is TGTGCCAGCAGCCCCACCAGGACACACTACGAGCAGTACTTC. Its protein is CASSPTRTHYEQYF.

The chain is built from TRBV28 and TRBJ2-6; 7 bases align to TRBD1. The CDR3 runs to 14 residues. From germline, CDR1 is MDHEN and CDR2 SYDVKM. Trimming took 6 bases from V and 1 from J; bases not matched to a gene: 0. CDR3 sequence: CASRTGSGANVLTF. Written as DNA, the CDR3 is TGTGCCAGCAGGACAGGGTCTGGGGCCAACGTCCTGACTTTC.